This paragraph covers one T cell receptor beta chain sequence. This clone showed up just a few times. The antigen it binds to is not known. No base quality information exists; no much larger clone differs at one position. This record comes from a study of blood T cell repertoires in COVID-19 (dated by TCRdb to 2018 to 2020). About the investigation overall: Samples covering the acute and convalescent phases of COVID-19 were provided by collaborators in the United States, Italy and Spain. The material from the prospective study consisted of cDNA or gDNA derived from T cells, B-cell-depleted T cells, or PBMCs. Subjects who had been exposed to COVID-19, were actively infected with it, or had recovered from it provided the deeply sampled blood TCRbeta repertoires that made up the dataset. The repertoires were released in a freely available public database meant as a resource for research on the immune response to SARS-CoV-2. Samples were obtained from the ongoing ImmuneRACE study (first 160 participants) and from 1,200 or so subjects provided by 6 global collaborators. Nearly every sample came with metadata listing a de-identified subject ID, COVID-19 status, age in years and sex. HLA class I and class II types, where available, came from metadata supplied by the sample provider rather than from assay-based typing. Results and caveats for the whole study, not just this receptor: The quantity of clinical and demographic metadata differed by source and by participant and was supplied without curation.

Whole blood was collected in K2EDTA tubes by collaborating institutions according to the institutions' own protocols. For TCRbeta analysis, collaborator samples were shipped as frozen whole blood, as isolated PBMCs, or as DNA extracted from either sample type. The immunoSEQ Assay, a bias-controlled multiplex PCR, was used to amplify TCRbeta CDR3 regions from genomic DNA. The paper's processing steps were these. The number of nucleated cells in each sample was estimated by amplification of reference gene primers within the assay. Sequence reads were collapsed and filtered to measure the absolute abundance of every unique TCRbeta CDR3 rearrangement. For each sample, productive Simpson clonality was calculated by taking the square root of Simpson's diversity index across productive rearrangements. The immuneACCESS repertoire file appears here via TCRdb, limited to in-frame rearrangements. These files lack a portion of the clones; in checked studies, under half of the deficit traces to unresolved V genes, and the cause of the others is not known. Clone size and V and J calls were adopted from that table, with D and trimming inferred from the DNA. This sample is represented by about 36,000 clones; around 85% of them were singletons. The top ten clonotypes cover about 15% of the sample.

The TCR sequence derives from a human donor in a cohort sampled during active COVID-19. Input material: peripheral blood.

Read as DNA, the sequence is TGTGCCTCTACCCCGGGGGGAGCGGCTAATGAAAAACTGTTTTTT. This gives the protein CASTPGGAANEKLFF. The receptor chain draws on TRBV28 and TRBJ1-4; the best D guess is TRBD1, with 5 bases matching. Trimming removed 11 bases from V and 3 bases from J, leaving 19 bases between the germline ends. The CDR3 runs 15 amino acids, cysteine and phenylalanine included. Only CDR3 DNA remains: 45 bases, in frame from the first base. CDR1 and CDR2, looked up from the germline V gene, are MDHEN and SYDVKM. The full variable domain, completed from the reference TRBV28 and TRBJ1-4 proteins outside the CDR3, reads DVKVTQSSRYLVKRTGEKVFLECVQDMDHENMFWYRQDPGLGLRLIYFSYDVKMKEKGDIPEGYSVSREKKERFSLILESASTNQTSMYLCASTPGGAANEKLFFGSGTQLSVL.